This T cell receptor beta chain was identified in a study of persistence of HIV-infected CD4 T cells. Looking at the study overall: Up to about 200 mL blood was drawn at multiple time points; a couple of donors had single-time leukapheresis. Anti-CD3/anti-CD28 beads activated more cells than antigen stimulation did.

On this clone itself: Its matching antigen is unknown.

Trimming left V 2 bases short and J 4 bases short, with 8 bases between. The germline gives CDR1 SGHTA, CDR2 FQGNSA. The CDR3 extends over 14 amino acids. This was the immunoSEQ version 4 assay in survey mode. The assay was immunoSEQ multiplex PCR, and TCRdb's table has in-frame clones only and misses some. The data show 40,000 to 55,000 clones, about 87% seen once. This nonspecific control used anti-CD3/anti-CD28 bead stimulation of CD4+ T cells. Sorting selected CD4+ T cells upregulating both CD40 ligand and CD69. CD8-depleted PBMCs were stimulated 15 to 20 hours with anti-CD28/CD49d costimulation, CD40-blocking antibody and enfuvirtide. Study results and limitations: Within sorted populations, more oligoclonal TCRs accompanied more oligoclonal proviruses.

The chain carries TRBV7-2 and TRBJ1-4; the D gene is possibly TRBD1 (5 bases). This material consisted of CD4+ T cells sorted from PBMCs after roughly 19-hour stimulation, taken from a patient who received antiretroviral therapy. The sequence was obtained from an adult woman with HIV who was CMV-seropositive. Here the CDR3 reads CASSLKGFNEKLFF. In DNA, the CDR3 is TGTGCCAGCAGCTTAAAGGGGTTTAATGAAAAACTGTTTTTT.